This section outlines one T cell receptor beta chain sequence together with its context. Per the germline V gene, CDR1 is SGDLS and CDR2 is YYNGEE. J lost 0 bases, V lost 5 bases, and 7 bases had no gene match. The CDR3 covers 15 residues. This sample is drawn from a study of blood T cell repertoires in COVID-19. Libraries were prepared by immunoSEQ multiplex PCR; TCRdb keeps only in-frame clonotypes and omits some of them. The table shows a few hundred thousand clones, with less than 90% occurring only once. The origin of this receptor is a woman between 25 and 40 years old who had recovered from COVID-19. The V gene is TRBV9, the J gene TRBJ2-7; 8 nucleotides line up with TRBD1. Sequencing was carried out using PBMCs or T cells enriched from blood (not recorded which). CDR3 DNA sequence: TGTGCCAGCAGTGCAGGGGGCGGCGGCTCCTACGAGCAGTACTTC. The encoded protein is CASSAGGGGSYEQYF.